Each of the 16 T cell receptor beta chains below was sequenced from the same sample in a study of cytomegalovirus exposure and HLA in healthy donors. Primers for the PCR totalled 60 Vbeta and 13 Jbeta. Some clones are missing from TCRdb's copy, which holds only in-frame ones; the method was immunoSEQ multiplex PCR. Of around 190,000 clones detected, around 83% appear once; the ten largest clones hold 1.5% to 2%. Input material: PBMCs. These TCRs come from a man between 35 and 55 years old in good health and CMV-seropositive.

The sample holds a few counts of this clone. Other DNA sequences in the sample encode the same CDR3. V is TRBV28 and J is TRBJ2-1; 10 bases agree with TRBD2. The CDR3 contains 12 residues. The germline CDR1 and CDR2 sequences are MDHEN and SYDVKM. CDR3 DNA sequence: TGTGCAGCGGGAGGGACTTACAATGAGCAGTTCTTC. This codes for CAAGGTYNEQFF.

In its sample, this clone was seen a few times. The CDR3 reads CASSVTGTSPNEQFF. CDR3 coding DNA: TGTGCCAGCAGCGTGACGGGGACTAGCCCTAATGAGCAGTTCTTC. The chain combines TRBV9 with TRBJ2-1; 9 nucleotides line up with TRBD2. The length of the CDR3 is 15 residues. With 2 bases clipped from V and 7 bases from J, the junction kept 7 bases outside the gene matches. Per germline, CDR1 SGDLS and CDR2 YYNGEE.

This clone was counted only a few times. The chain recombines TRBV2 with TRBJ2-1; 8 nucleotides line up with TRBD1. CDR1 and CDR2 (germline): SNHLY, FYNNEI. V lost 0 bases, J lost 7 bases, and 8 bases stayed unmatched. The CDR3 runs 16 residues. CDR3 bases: TGTGCCAGCAGTGAAGCGCTTGCAGGGGGCGGGAATGAGCAGTTCTTC. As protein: CASSEALAGGGNEQFF.

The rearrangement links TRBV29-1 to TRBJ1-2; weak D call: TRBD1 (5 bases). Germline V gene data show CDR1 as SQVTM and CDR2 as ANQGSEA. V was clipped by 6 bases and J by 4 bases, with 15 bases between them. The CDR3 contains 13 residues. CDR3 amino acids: CSVLGGWSYGYTF. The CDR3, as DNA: TGCAGCGTGTTGGGGGGGTGGAGCTATGGCTACACCTTC.

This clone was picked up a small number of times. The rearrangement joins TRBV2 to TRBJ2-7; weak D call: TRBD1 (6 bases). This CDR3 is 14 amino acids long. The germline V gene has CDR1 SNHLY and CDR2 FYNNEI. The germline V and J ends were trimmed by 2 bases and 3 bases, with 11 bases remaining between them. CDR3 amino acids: CASSEQGRLYEQYF. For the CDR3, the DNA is TGTGCCAGCAGTGAACAGGGGCGGCTCTACGAGCAGTACTTC.

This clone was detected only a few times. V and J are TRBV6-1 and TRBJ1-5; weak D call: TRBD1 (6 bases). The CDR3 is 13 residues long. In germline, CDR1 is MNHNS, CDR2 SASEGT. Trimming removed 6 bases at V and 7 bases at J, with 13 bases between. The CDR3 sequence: CASRETGRQPQHF. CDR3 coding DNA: TGTGCCAGCAGGGAAACAGGGCGCCAGCCCCAGCATTTT.

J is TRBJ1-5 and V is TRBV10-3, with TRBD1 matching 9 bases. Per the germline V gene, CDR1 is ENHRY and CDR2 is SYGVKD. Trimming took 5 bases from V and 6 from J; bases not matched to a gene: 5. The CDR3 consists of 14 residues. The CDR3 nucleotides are TGTGCCATCAGTCCCACAGGGGGCAGTCAGCCCCAGCATTTT. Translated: CAISPTGGSQPQHF.

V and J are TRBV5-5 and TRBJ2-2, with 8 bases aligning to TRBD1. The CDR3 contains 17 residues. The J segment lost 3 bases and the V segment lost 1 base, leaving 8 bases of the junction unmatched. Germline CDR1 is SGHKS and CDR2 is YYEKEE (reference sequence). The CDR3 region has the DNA TGTGCCAGCAGCTTGAGAACGACAGGGGCATACACCGGGGAGCTGTTTTTT. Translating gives CASSLRTTGAYTGELFF.

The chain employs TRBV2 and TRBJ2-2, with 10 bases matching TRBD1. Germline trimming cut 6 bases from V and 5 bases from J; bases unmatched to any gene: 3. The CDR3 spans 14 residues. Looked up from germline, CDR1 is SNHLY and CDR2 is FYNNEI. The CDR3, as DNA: TGTGCCAGCAGCCGGGACAGGGGAACCGGGGAGCTGTTTTTT. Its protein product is CASSRDRGTGELFF. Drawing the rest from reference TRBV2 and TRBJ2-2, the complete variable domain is EPEVTQTPSHQVTQMGQEVILRCVPISNHLYFYWYRQILGQKVEFLVSFYNNEISEKSEIFDDQFSVERPDGSNFTLKIRSTKLEDSAMYFCASSRDRGTGELFFGEGSRLTVL.

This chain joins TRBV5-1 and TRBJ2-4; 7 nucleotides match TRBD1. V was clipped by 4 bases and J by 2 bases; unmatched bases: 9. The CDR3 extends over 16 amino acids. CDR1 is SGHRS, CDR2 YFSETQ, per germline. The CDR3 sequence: CASSVRQGSTKNIQYF. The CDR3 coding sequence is TGCGCCAGCAGCGTCCGACAGGGAAGTACCAAAAACATTCAGTACTTC. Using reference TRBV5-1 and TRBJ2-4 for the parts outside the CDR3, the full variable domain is KAGVTQTPRYLIKTRGQQVTLSCSPISGHRSVSWYQQTPGQGLQFLFEYFSETQRNKGNFPGRFSGRQFSNSRSEMNVSTLELGDSALYLCASSVRQGSTKNIQYFGAGTRLSVL.

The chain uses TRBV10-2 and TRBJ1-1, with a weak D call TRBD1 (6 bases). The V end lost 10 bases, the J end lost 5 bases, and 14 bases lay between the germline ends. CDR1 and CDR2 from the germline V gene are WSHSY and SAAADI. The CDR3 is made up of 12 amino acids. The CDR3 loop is CATLGGQTEAFF. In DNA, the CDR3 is TGCGCCACTTTGGGGGGGCAGACTGAAGCTTTCTTT.

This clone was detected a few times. The CDR3 nucleotides are TGTGCCAGCAGCTTAAATTGGGGGAGAGAAGGGGGTGAGCAGTTCTTC. This encodes CASSLNWGREGGEQFF. V is TRBV11-2 and J is TRBJ2-1; D is possibly TRBD1 (6 bases). V was pared by 2 bases and J by 9 bases, with 20 bases between. The CDR3 spans 16 residues. Germline values: CDR1 SGHAT, CDR2 FQNNGV.

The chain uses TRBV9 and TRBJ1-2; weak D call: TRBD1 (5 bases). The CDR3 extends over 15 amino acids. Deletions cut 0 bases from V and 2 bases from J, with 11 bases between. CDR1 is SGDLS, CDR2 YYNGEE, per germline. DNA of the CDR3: TGTGCCAGCAGCGTAGGGCAGGGCCTGAACTATGGCTACACCTTC. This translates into CASSVGQGLNYGYTF.

The CDR3 coding sequence is TGTGCCAGCAGCGTGCGGCCGGAATTTAACTCTGGAAACACCATATATTTT. Amino acid sequence: CASSVRPEFNSGNTIYF. V usage is TRBV9 and J usage is TRBJ1-3, with D unresolved. Germline V lookup: CDR1 SGDLS, CDR2 YYNGEE. V lost 2 bases, J lost 0 bases, and 15 bases lay in between. The length of the CDR3 is 17 residues. Together with reference TRBV9 and TRBJ1-3, the CDR3 gives the full variable domain: DSGVTQTPKHLITATGQRVTLRCSPRSGDLSVYWYQQSLDQGLQFLIQYYNGEERAKGNILERFSAQQFPDLHSELNLSSLELGDSALYFCASSVRPEFNSGNTIYFGEGSWLTVV.

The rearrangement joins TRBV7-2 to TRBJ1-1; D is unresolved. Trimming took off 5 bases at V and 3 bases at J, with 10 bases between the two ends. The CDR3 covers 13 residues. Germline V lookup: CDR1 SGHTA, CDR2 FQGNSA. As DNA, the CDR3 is TGTGCCAGCAGCCGGGATCGTGACACTGAAGCTTTCTTT. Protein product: CASSRDRDTEAFF.

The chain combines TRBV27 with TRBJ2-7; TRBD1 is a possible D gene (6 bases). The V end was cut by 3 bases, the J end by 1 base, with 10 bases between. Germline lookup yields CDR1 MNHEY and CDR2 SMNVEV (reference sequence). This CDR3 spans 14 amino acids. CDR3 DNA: TGTGCCAGCAGTTTGCAGGGGCCTTCCTACGAGCAGTACTTC. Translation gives CASSLQGPSYEQYF.